This T cell receptor (beta chain) comes out of a study of blood T cell repertoires in COVID-19. Across the whole study: T cells, B-cell-depleted T cells, or PBMCs supplied cDNA or gDNA.

Germline V gene sequence: CDR1 SGHNT, CDR2 YENEEA. Trimming left V 2 bases short and J 8 bases short, with 15 bases between. The CDR3 loop spans 14 amino acids. Original handling: Reference gene primer amplification in the assay estimated nucleated cell counts. Some clones are missing from TCRdb's copy, which holds only in-frame ones; the method was immunoSEQ multiplex PCR. V, J and clone size are those of that table, while D and trimming were read from the DNA. Among 40,000 to 50,000 clones listed, approximately 83% were seen once. The chain is built from TRBV11-3 and TRBJ1-2; a weak D match, TRBD1 (5 bases). The sequence was collected from a woman aged 80 or over with acute or convalescent COVID-19. The sample was peripheral blood. CDR3 region: CASSLSWQTDGYTF. For the CDR3, the DNA is TGTGCCAGCAGCTTAAGCTGGCAGACAGACGGCTACACCTTC. Based on the CDR3 plus reference TRBV11-3 and TRBJ1-2, the full variable domain is EAGVVQSPRYKIIEKKQPVAFWCNPISGHNTLYWYLQNLGQGPELLIRYENEEAVDDSQLPKDRFSAERLKGVDSTLKIQPAELGDSAVYLCASSLSWQTDGYTFGSGTRLTVV.